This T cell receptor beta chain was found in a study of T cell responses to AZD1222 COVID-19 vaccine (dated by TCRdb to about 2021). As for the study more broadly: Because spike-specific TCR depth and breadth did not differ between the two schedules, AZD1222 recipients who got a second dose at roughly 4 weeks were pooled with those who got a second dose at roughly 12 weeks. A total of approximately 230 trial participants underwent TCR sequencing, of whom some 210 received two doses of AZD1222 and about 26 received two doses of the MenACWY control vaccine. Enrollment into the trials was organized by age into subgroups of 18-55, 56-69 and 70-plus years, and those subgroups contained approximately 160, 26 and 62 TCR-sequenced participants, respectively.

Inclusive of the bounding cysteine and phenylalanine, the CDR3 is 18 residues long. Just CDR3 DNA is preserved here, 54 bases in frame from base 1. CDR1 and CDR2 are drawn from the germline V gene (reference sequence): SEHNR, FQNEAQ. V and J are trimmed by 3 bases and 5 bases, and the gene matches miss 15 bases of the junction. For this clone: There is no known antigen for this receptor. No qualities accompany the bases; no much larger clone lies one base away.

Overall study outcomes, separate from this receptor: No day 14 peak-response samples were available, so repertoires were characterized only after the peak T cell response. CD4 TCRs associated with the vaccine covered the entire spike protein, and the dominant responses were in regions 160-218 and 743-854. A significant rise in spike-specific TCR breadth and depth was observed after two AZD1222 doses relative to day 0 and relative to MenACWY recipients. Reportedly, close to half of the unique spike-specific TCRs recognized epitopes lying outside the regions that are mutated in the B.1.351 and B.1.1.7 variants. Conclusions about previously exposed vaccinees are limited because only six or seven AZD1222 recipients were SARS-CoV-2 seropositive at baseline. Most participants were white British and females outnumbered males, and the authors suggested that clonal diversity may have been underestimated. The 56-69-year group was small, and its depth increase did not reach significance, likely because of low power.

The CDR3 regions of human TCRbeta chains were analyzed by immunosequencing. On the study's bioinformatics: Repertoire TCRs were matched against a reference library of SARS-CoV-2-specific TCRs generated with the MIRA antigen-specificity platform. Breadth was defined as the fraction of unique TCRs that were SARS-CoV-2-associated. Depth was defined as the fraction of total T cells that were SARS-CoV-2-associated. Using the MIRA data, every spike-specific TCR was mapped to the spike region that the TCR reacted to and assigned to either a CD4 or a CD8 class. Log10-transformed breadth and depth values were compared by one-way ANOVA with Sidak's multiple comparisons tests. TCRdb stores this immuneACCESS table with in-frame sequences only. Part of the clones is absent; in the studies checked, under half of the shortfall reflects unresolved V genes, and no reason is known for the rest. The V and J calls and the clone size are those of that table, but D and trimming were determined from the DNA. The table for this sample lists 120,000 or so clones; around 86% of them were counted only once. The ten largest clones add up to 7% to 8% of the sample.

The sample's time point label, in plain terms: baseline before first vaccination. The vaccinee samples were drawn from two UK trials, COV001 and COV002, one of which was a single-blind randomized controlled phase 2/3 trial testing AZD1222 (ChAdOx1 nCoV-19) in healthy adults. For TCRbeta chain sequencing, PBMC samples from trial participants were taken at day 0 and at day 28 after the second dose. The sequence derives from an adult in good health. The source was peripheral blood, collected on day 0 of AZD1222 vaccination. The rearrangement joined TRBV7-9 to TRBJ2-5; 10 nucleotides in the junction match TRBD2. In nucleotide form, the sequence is TGTGCCAGCAGCTTGTGGCTAGCGGGGGACTCGGCTGTGGAGACCCAGTACTTC. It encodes CASSLWLAGDSAVETQYF.